The present T cell receptor beta chain was sequenced within a study of blood T cell repertoires in COVID-19. Turning to the study itself: Sites across the United States, Italy and Spain contributed samples from acute and convalescent COVID-19. Sources were T cells, B-cell-depleted T cells, or PBMCs; the material itself was cDNA or gDNA.

There are 13 residues in the CDR3. Germline values: CDR1 MDHEN, CDR2 SYDVKM. Trimming took off 6 bases at V and 8 bases at J, with 16 bases between the two ends. Recruitment covered fewer than 25 US areas and drew participants whose ages spanned roughly 18 to 90 years. Cohort allocation depended upon clinical history that participants reported. Assay used: immunoSEQ multiplex PCR; TCRdb lists only in-frame clones, some missing. Among under 350,000 clones listed, 80% to 90% were seen once. The V call is TRBV28, the J call TRBJ1-2; tentatively, D is TRBD1 (6 bases). The origin of this receptor is a woman in her thirties or forties with acute COVID-19. Sequenced sample: PBMCs or T cells enriched from blood (not recorded which). The CDR3 protein is CASRTDRFKGYTF. CDR3 DNA sequence: TGTGCCAGCAGAACTGACAGGTTTAAGGGCTACACCTTC.